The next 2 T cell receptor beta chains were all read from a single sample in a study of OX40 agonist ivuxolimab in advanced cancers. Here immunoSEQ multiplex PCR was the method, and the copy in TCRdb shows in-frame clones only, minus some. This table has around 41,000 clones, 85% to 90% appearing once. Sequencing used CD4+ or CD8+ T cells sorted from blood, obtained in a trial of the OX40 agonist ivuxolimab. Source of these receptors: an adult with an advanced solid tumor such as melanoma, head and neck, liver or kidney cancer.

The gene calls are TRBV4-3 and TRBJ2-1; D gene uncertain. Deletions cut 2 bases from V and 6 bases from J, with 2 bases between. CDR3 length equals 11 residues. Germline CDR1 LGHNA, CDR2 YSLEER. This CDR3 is CASSQSNEQFF. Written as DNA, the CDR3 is TGCGCCAGCAGCCAATCCAATGAGCAGTTCTTC.

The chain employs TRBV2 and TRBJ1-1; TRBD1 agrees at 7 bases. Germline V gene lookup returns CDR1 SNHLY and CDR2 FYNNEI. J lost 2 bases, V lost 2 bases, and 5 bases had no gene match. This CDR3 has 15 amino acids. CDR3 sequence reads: CASSERAGGNTEAFF. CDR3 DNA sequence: TGTGCCAGCAGTGAAAGGGCAGGGGGTAACACTGAAGCTTTCTTT.